This section outlines one T cell receptor beta chain sequence together with its context. The antigen is unknown. This sample is part of a study of shared clonotypes between healthy human individuals. Naivety among CD8 cells was defined by CD45RO negativity and positive CCR7 selection, thereby excluding terminally differentiated effector memory CD45RA+ cells. Findings of the study overall: In having few donors, the study represented limited genetic and exposure-history diversity.

The CDR3 runs to 17 residues. The V gene's germline CDR1 is MDHEN and CDR2 SYDVKM. V was clipped by 6 bases and J by 4 bases, with 24 bases between them. Repertoires were generated with immunoSEQ multiplex PCR, while TCRdb's copy carries only in-frame clones and drops some. The sample shows roughly 590,000 clones, roughly 95% of them seen only once. The V call is TRBV28, the J call TRBJ1-2; D is possibly TRBD1 (6 bases). The TCR was taken from a woman aged 30 to 39 in good health. The sample comprised naive CD8+ T cells sorted from blood. CDR3 region: CASSDTDEGGASYGYTF. CDR3 bases: TGTGCCAGCAGCGATACCGATGAGGGGGGCGCTAGCTATGGCTACACCTTC.